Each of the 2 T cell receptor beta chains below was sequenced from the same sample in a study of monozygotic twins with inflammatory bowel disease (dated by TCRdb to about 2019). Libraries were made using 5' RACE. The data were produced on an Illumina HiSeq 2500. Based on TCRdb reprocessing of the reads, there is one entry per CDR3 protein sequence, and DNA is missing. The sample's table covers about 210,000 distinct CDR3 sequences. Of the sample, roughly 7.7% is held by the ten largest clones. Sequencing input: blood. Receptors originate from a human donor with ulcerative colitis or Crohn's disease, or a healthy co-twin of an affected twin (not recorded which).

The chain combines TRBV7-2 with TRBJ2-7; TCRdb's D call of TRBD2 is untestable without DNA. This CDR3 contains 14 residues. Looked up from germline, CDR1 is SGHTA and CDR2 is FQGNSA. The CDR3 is CASSYRDFSYEQYF.

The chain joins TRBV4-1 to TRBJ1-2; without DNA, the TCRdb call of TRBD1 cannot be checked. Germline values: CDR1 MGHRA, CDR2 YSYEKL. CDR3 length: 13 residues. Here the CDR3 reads CASSRGRSYGYTF.